The rows below give T cell receptor beta chains drawn from one sample of a study of T cells in Graves' hyperthyroidism and ophthalmopathy. TCRdb re-derived calls from the multiplex PCR reads in MiXCR, one entry per CDR3 protein. The sample lists over 450,000 distinct CDR3 sequences; 15% to 20% were seen once. The sequencing sample was made of blood. These receptors came from a woman younger than 35 with Graves' ophthalmopathy. Both conserved end residues are part of each CDR3. The D gene is left open where the match is weak. Sizes are listed as once, few or many counts, or a class when the clone is expanded.

D: TRBD1
size: many
J: TRBJ2-3
V: TRBV7-2
DNA: TGTGCCAGCCTCCGGACAGGGGGACCAGATACGCAGTATTTT
CDR3: CASLRTGGPDTQYF

D: TRBD2
size: many
J: TRBJ2-3
V: TRBV9
DNA: TGTGCCAGCAGCACCTCCGGAGCGGGGGGGCGAGATACGCAGTATTTT
CDR3: CASSTSGAGGRDTQYF

D: TRBD1
size: few
J: TRBJ1-2
V: TRBV4-2
DNA: TGTGCCAGCAGCCAAGGACAGGGAAGCACATATGGCTACACCTTC
CDR3: CASSQGQGSTYGYTF

D: -
size: few
J: TRBJ2-1
V: TRBV27
DNA: TGTGCCAGCAGTTTATCTGGAGTTTCAAAGAATGAGCAGTTCTTC
CDR3: CASSLSGVSKNEQFF

D: TRBD2
size: few
J: TRBJ2-3
V: TRBV6-6
DNA: TGTGCCAGCAGTTACCACCTGAGCGGGGGGGATACGCAGTATTTT
CDR3: CASSYHLSGGDTQYF

D: -
size: many
J: TRBJ1-2
V: TRBV28
DNA: TGTGCCAGCAGTTCCCCCACGGCTAACTATGGCTACACCTTC
CDR3: CASSSPTANYGYTF

D: -
size: many
J: TRBJ1-2
V: TRBV15
DNA: TGTGCCACCAGCCCTCGGGTTGTATCCTATGGCTACACCTTC
CDR3: CATSPRVVSYGYTF

D: TRBD1
size: many
J: TRBJ1-2
V: TRBV30
DNA: TGTGCCTGGAGTGAGACAGGGGGAGATGGCTACACCTTC
CDR3: CAWSETGGDGYTF

D: -
size: many
J: TRBJ1-1
V: TRBV11-1
DNA: TGTGCCAGCAGCCCGTTGGGGGCAGCGAACACTGAAGCTTTCTTT
CDR3: CASSPLGAANTEAFF

D: -
size: many
J: TRBJ2-5
V: TRBV28
DNA: TGTGCCAGCAGCACACCTGCCCCCCGGGACGGAGAAGAGACCCAGTACTTC
CDR3: CASSTPAPRDGEETQYF

D: -
size: many
J: TRBJ2-1
V: TRBV2
DNA: TGTGCCAGCAGTGAAGCGGGCCAGTCATGGAATGAGCAGTTCTTC
CDR3: CASSEAGQSWNEQFF